This T cell receptor (beta chain) was identified in a study of T-cell memory formation after mild COVID-19. Study information: Largely, TCR clusters stayed within a single donor.

The CDR3 covers 13 residues. The germline V gene encodes CDR1 SEHNR and CDR2 FQNEAQ (reference sequence). TCRdb analysed the 5' RACE reads with MiXCR anew, one entry per CDR3 protein. The sample contains approximately 500,000 distinct CDR3 sequences, 25% of which appear only once. The sample holds a few counts of this clonotype. The clonotype comes from an adult woman who had mild COVID-19 (a few samples of this study predate the infection). Cell type and time point are not known. The specimen sequenced was PBMCs or a T cell subset sorted from them (not recorded which). This chain uses TRBV7-9 with TRBJ2-2; 8 positions match TRBD1. CDR3 nucleotide sequence: TGTGCTGATGCACAGGGGGAGACCGGGGAGCTGTTTTTT. It codes for CADAQGETGELFF.